A selection of T cell receptor beta chains follows, all from one sample in a study of T cell repertoires in aging, cancer and after chemotherapy. TCRdb redid the calling of the multiplex PCR reads with MiXCR, one entry per CDR3 protein. Found here are around 540 distinct CDR3 sequences, 27% of them singletons; the top ten hold around half. Sequences were obtained from blood. Every receptor here comes from a human donor with a solid tumor. The conserved cysteine and the conserved F or W are not part of the CDR3 here. A D gene is named only where the DNA matches it firmly.

v_call: TRBV27
d_call: .
j_call: TRBJ1-6
cdr3_aa: ARAGLSSYNSPLH

v_call: TRBV7-2
d_call: .
j_call: TRBJ2-4
cdr3_aa: ASRKGGAKNIQY

v_call: TRBV7-2
d_call: .
j_call: TRBJ1-6
cdr3_aa: ASSRPGVQSPLH